The 18 T cell receptor beta chains below come from one sample, sequenced in a study of beta chain features in type 1 diabetes. The sequenced template was cDNA made from the entire isolated RNA. Repertoires were generated with immunoSEQ multiplex PCR, while TCRdb's copy carries only in-frame clones and drops some. The table has approximately 470,000 clones, approximately 31% seen once; the top ten hold around 0.065%. Material for sequencing was naive CD4+ T cells from blood. Source of these receptors: a man between 18 and 29 years old in good health.

This clone was observed a handful of times. V is TRBV27 and J is TRBJ2-5, with 10 nucleotides matching TRBD1. The V gene end was trimmed by 2 bases and the J gene end by 5 bases; junction bases not matched to a gene: 2. This CDR3 region has 14 residues. CDR1 is MNHEY and CDR2 is SMNVEV in the germline V gene (reference sequence). CDR3 nucleotide sequence: TGTGCCAGCAGTTTAGACAGGGGGCGGGAGACCCAGTACTTC. This sequence encodes CASSLDRGRETQYF.

The V call is TRBV6-5, the J call TRBJ1-1; the D gene is possibly TRBD1 (5 bases). Between the trimmed V and J ends, which lost 6 bases and 1 base, there was a span of 9 bases. Per germline, CDR1 MNHEY and CDR2 SVGAGI. This CDR3 has 13 amino acids. For the CDR3, the DNA is TGTGCCAGCAGATCACAGGAGAACACTGAAGCTTTCTTT. This gives the protein CASRSQENTEAFF.

The rearrangement uses TRBV6-5 and TRBJ2-1; D is unresolved. Germline V gene sequence: CDR1 MNHEY, CDR2 SVGAGI. Trimming cost V 4 bases and J 6 bases, with 10 bases left between them. The CDR3 runs 13 residues. The CDR3 reads CASSWRFGNEQFF. The DNA of the CDR3 is TGTGCCAGCAGTTGGCGTTTTGGCAATGAGCAGTTCTTC.

The chain recombines TRBV4-2 with TRBJ2-1, with D perhaps TRBD1 (5 bases). V was pared by 0 bases and J by 9 bases, with 9 bases between. Germline CDR1 reads LGHNA; CDR2 reads YNFKEQ. The CDR3 loop spans 13 amino acids. The CDR3 DNA sequence: TGTGCCAGCAGCCAAGATAGGGGCGGTGAGCAGTTCTTC. Translation gives CASSQDRGGEQFF.

CDR3 in amino acids: CASRDSGLQETQYF. CDR3 nucleotide sequence: TGTGCCAGCAGGGACAGTGGATTGCAAGAGACCCAGTACTTC. V gene TRBV6-6 combines with J gene TRBJ2-5; D perhaps matches TRBD1 (6 bases). The CDR3 consists of 14 residues. Trimming took 6 bases from V and 2 from J, leaving 13 bases between them. Germline loops: CDR1 MNHNY, CDR2 SVGAGI (reference sequence).

This clone was counted between two and nine times. The chain is built from TRBV9 and TRBJ2-1; 7 positions match TRBD1. Trimming removed 6 bases from V and 2 bases from J; junction bases left unmatched: 8. This CDR3 is built from 15 residues. CDR1 and CDR2 (germline): SGDLS, YYNGEE. Here the CDR3 reads CASTAPGTAYNEQFF. The CDR3 DNA reads as TGTGCCAGCACTGCACCGGGGACAGCCTACAATGAGCAGTTCTTC.

This clone was found a few times. V is TRBV30 and J is TRBJ1-1; D gene uncertain. This CDR3 is 14 amino acids long. Germline V gene data show CDR1 as GTSNPN and CDR2 as SVGIG (reference sequence). V lost 0 bases to trimming and J lost 2 bases, with 10 bases between them. The CDR3 here is CAWSVKTLNTEAFF. CDR3 coding DNA: TGTGCCTGGAGTGTTAAGACTCTTAACACTGAAGCTTTCTTT.

There are a few counts of this clone. The gene calls are TRBV2 and TRBJ2-5; D ambiguous. The V end was cut by 7 bases, the J end by 0 bases, with 12 bases between. CDR1 SNHLY and CDR2 FYNNEI come from the germline V gene. There are 14 residues in the CDR3. The CDR3 region has the DNA TGTGCCAGCACCGACGGCAGACACCAAGAGACCCAGTACTTC. Protein sequence: CASTDGRHQETQYF.

The J gene is TRBJ2-6, the V gene TRBV6-5; tentative D call: TRBD2 (6 bases). The germline V gene has CDR1 MNHEY and CDR2 SVGAGI. V was trimmed by 2 bases and J by 3 bases, leaving 8 bases between them. There are 15 residues in the CDR3. The CDR3 DNA follows: TGTGCCAGCAGTTACGGCGGGGTTGGGGCCAACGTCCTGACTTTC. It specifies CASSYGGVGANVLTF.

The CDR3 sequence: CASSLGLTGRYNEQFF. The CDR3 coding sequence is TGTGCCAGCAGCTTAGGATTAACGGGTCGCTACAATGAGCAGTTCTTC. The chain links TRBV7-9 to TRBJ2-1, with unresolved D. CDR3 length: 16 amino acids. The germline V gene encodes CDR1 SEHNR and CDR2 FQNEAQ (reference sequence). Trimming cost V 1 base and J 3 bases, with 13 bases left between them.

In its sample, this clone was seen a few times. The rearrangement links TRBV6-6 to TRBJ2-4; TRBD1 matches 10 bases. Germline CDR1 is MNHNY and CDR2 is SVGAGI (reference sequence). The CDR3 covers 13 residues. J was trimmed by 6 bases and V by 7 bases; bases with no gene match: 3. This CDR3 reads CASIRTGGNIQYF. The CDR3 DNA sequence: TGTGCCAGCATTAGGACAGGGGGAAACATTCAGTACTTC.

The sample holds a few counts of this clone. Other DNA sequences in this specimen translate into the identical CDR3. V gene TRBV29-1 combines with J gene TRBJ2-7; the D gene is possibly TRBD1 (6 bases). V lost 4 bases, J lost 0 bases, and 10 bases lay in between. From germline, CDR1 is SQVTM and CDR2 ANQGSEA. The CDR3 totals 13 residues. Written as DNA, the CDR3 is TGCAGCGTTGTGGACAGAGCCTCCTACGAGCAGTACTTC. Residues: CSVVDRASYEQYF.

This clone came up once. V usage is TRBV9 and J usage is TRBJ2-2; 7 nucleotides line up with TRBD1. The V gene's germline CDR1 is SGDLS and CDR2 YYNGEE. The CDR3 is made up of 14 amino acids. J lost 7 bases, V lost 3 bases, and 6 bases had no gene match. Here the CDR3 DNA reads TGTGCCAGCAGCGCTGACAGGGAATTCGGGGAGCTGTTTTTT. Translation: CASSADREFGELFF.

The rearrangement uses TRBV6-1 and TRBJ2-1; D ambiguous. The CDR3 has 14 amino acids. The germline V gene has CDR1 MNHNS and CDR2 SASEGT. V was pared by 1 base and J by 6 bases, with 10 bases between. As DNA, the CDR3 is TGTGCCAGCAGTGAAGGGCGACGTATCAATGAGCAGTTCTTC. It specifies CASSEGRRINEQFF.

This clone was seen more than once but under ten times. The genes are TRBV29-1 and TRBJ2-7; TRBD2 matches at 8 bases. Germline V gene data show CDR1 as SQVTM and CDR2 as ANQGSEA. The CDR3 has 17 residues. Trimming at V came to 4 bases and at J to 3 bases, leaving 17 bases not matched to a gene. CDR3 DNA: TGCAGCGTTGTAAGGGTAGCGGGAACCCTCTCCCACTACGAGCAGTACTTC. Translated, it gives CSVVRVAGTLSHYEQYF.

The rearrangement uses TRBV7-2 and TRBJ2-7, with D uncertain. This CDR3 spans 13 amino acids. V gave up 5 bases and J gave up 6 bases, with 14 bases separating them. Germline CDR1 reads SGHTA; CDR2 reads FQGNSA. CDR3 residues: CASSPRPASEQYF. CDR3 nucleotide sequence: TGTGCCAGCAGCCCACGACCCGCTAGCGAGCAGTACTTC. Combining the CDR3 with reference TRBV7-2 and TRBJ2-7 gives the whole variable domain GAGVSQSPSNKVTEKGKDVELRCDPISGHTALYWYRQSLGQGLEFLIYFQGNSAPDKSGLPSDRFSAERTGGSVSTLTIQRTQQEDSAVYLCASSPRPASEQYFGPGTRLTVT.

The rearrangement links TRBV7-9 to TRBJ2-3; the D is unclear. The CDR3 sequence is 15 residues long. The ends were cut back, 3 bases at V and 2 bases at J, with 12 bases in the middle. Per the germline V gene, CDR1 is SEHNR and CDR2 is FQNEAQ (reference sequence). DNA for the CDR3: TGTGCCAGCAGCTTTTCCCGCCTTTTCACAGATACGCAGTATTTT. It translates to CASSFSRLFTDTQYF.

This clone was detected only a few times. The chain combines TRBV30 with TRBJ1-5; D might be TRBD1 (6 bases). CDR3 length equals 14 residues. Germline V gives CDR1 GTSNPN, CDR2 SVGIG (reference sequence). The germline V and J ends were trimmed by 0 bases and 5 bases, with 11 bases remaining between them. As DNA, the CDR3 is TGTGCCTGGAGTGTAGGGGGAATGGATCAGCCCCAGCATTTT. This gives the protein CAWSVGGMDQPQHF.